One and the same sample provided the 17 T cell receptor beta chains below, sequenced in a study of vaccination and CD4 T cells after COVID-19 (dated by TCRdb to the early 2020s). Antigens for these TCRs are unknown. The label giving this sample's treatment or condition can be read as: roughly 10-day PBMC culture with coronavirus spike peptide pools or control peptides (ViraFEST assay). Library creation used PCR. Sequenced on an Illumina iSeq 100. At the Johns Hopkins FTIC core, DNA from the cultured CD4+ T cells underwent TCR sequencing with the Oncomine TCR Beta short-read assay. TCRdb trimmed public reads at Q25 via fastp, called clones via MiXCR and kept in-frame beta chains. Rows are combined by CDR3 protein, so each entry shows the most common genes and DNA. The sample table shows about 20,000 distinct CDR3 sequences, and about 51% are seen once. The ten largest clones represent 5.5% to 7% of the sample.

Sequencing used CD4+ T cells from blood, cultured in vitro. These receptors all come from a human donor who had recovered from COVID-19.

This clonotype occurred a few times. The genes are TRBV27 and TRBJ2-4; TRBD2 aligns across 15 bases. V was clipped by 5 bases and J by 6 bases; unmatched bases: 8. The length of the CDR3 is 17 residues. Germline assignment: CDR1 MNHEY and CDR2 SMNVEV (reference sequence). The CDR3 loop reads CASSPKGLAGGPNIQYF. In nucleotides, the CDR3 is TGTGCCAGCAGTCCCAAAGGACTAGCGGGAGGGCCAAACATTCAGTACTTC.

The rearrangement links TRBV20-1 to TRBJ2-5; the D gene is possibly TRBD1 (5 bases). The CDR3 runs 14 residues. V shed 0 bases and J shed 3 bases, with 11 bases lying between them. CDR1 and CDR2 (germline): DFQATT, SNEGSKA (reference sequence). The CDR3 nucleotides read TGCAGTGCTAGAGATTGGGGCGGAGAAGAGACCCAGTACTTC. It specifies CSARDWGGEETQYF.

This chain links TRBV28 with TRBJ2-2; 9 bases match TRBD1. The CDR3 has 15 residues. V shed 11 bases and J 4 bases; nucleotides not matched to a gene: 11. The germline V gene encodes CDR1 MDHEN and CDR2 SYDVKM. CDR3 nucleotides: TGTGCCGGTACACAGGGGGCGTCGAGCACCGGGGAGCTGTTTTTT. Its translation is CAGTQGASSTGELFF. The full variable domain, its missing parts supplied by reference TRBV28 and TRBJ2-2, is DVKVTQSSRYLVKRTGEKVFLECVQDMDHENMFWYRQDPGLGLRLIYFSYDVKMKEKGDIPEGYSVSREKKERFSLILESASTNQTSMYLCAGTQGASSTGELFFGEGSRLTVL.

The rearrangement joins TRBV18 to TRBJ2-5; D may be TRBD1 (5 bases). The V end was cut by 8 bases, the J end by 4 bases, with 11 bases between. The CDR3 is 12 amino acids. Germline lookup yields CDR1 KGHSH and CDR2 LQKENI. DNA for the CDR3: TGTGCCAGCACAAAAGGGGTAGAGACCCAGTACTTC. Protein: CASTKGVETQYF.

This rearrangement joins TRBV7-7 to TRBJ2-5; 9 bases agree with TRBD2. From germline, CDR1 is SSHAT and CDR2 FNYEAQ (reference sequence). The V and J ends lost 5 bases and 3 bases, in that order; junction bases with no gene match: 16. CDR3 length: 18 amino acids. The CDR3 here is CASSRLLAGPKGKETQYF. CDR3 coding DNA: TGTGCCAGCAGCCGCCTGCTAGCGGGACCCAAGGGAAAAGAGACCCAGTACTTC.

This chain uses TRBV7-8 with TRBJ1-5; 8 bases line up with TRBD1. Losses at the gene ends were 5 bases for V and 1 base for J; bases not matched to a gene: 4. This CDR3 is 15 amino acids long. Germline V gives CDR1 SGHVS, CDR2 FQNEAQ. For the CDR3, the DNA is TGTGCCAGCAGCCGGGACAGGTTAAGCAATCAGCCCCAGCATTTT. Translating gives CASSRDRLSNQPQHF.

This clonotype is large in the sample. CDR3 in DNA: TGTGCCAGCAGCTCGTGGACAGGGGCCTCTGGAAACACCATATATTTT. Translating gives CASSSWTGASGNTIYF. The V gene is TRBV11-2, the J gene TRBJ1-3, with TRBD1 identical over 9 bases. V shed 4 bases and J 0 bases; nucleotides not matched to a gene: 4. Germline CDR1 and CDR2: SGHAT and FQNNGV. This CDR3 is 16 amino acids long.

This sequence joins TRBV6-1 and TRBJ1-5; no clear D gene. This CDR3 is built from 18 residues. Germline values: CDR1 MNHNS, CDR2 SASEGT. The CDR3 loop reads CAVKIGDRGLPGNQPQHF. CDR3 nucleotides: TGTGCTGTTAAGATCGGGGATCGGGGTCTACCGGGCAATCAGCCCCAGCATTTT.

The chain recombines TRBV20-1 with TRBJ2-1; 9 nucleotides line up with TRBD2. There are 15 residues in the CDR3. CDR1 is DFQATT and CDR2 is SNEGSKA in the germline V gene (reference sequence). V gave up 6 bases and J gave up 5 bases; unmatched junction bases: 11. This CDR3 reads CSAPNGGRVDNEQFF. The CDR3, as DNA: TGCAGTGCCCCTAATGGCGGGAGGGTAGACAATGAGCAGTTCTTC.

The gene calls are TRBV24-1 and TRBJ2-2; TRBD1 matches at 8 bases. The V segment lost 10 bases and the J segment 7 bases; nucleotides outside the gene matches: 7. Germline V CDR1 and CDR2: KGHDR, SFDVKD. This CDR3 contains 13 residues. The CDR3, as DNA: TGTGCCACTGTGGACAGGGCTTACGGGGAGCTGTTTTTT. This translates into CATVDRAYGELFF.

Here the CDR3 reads CATSRDKTPSTDTQYF. CDR3 coding DNA: TGTGCCACCAGCAGAGATAAAACCCCTAGCACAGATACGCAGTATTTT. The chain employs TRBV15 and TRBJ2-3; D ambiguous. Germline assignment: CDR1 LNHNV and CDR2 YYDKDF (reference sequence). V lost 0 bases and J lost 0, with 10 bases in between. CDR3 length: 16 amino acids. Full variable domain (rest looked up from reference TRBV15 and TRBJ2-3): DAMVIQNPRYQVTQFGKPVTLSCSQTLNHNVMYWYQQKSSQAPKLLFHYYDKDFNNEADTPDNFQSRRPNTSFCFLDIRSPGLGDTAMYLCATSRDKTPSTDTQYFGPGTRLTVL.

The chain links TRBV27 to TRBJ2-3; the D is unclear. CDR1 is MNHEY, CDR2 SMNVEV, per germline (reference sequence). V was pared by 3 bases and J by 1 base, with 2 bases between. The CDR3 consists of 12 residues. This CDR3 reads CASSLCTDTQYF. The CDR3 DNA is TGTGCCAGCAGTTTGTGCACAGATACGCAGTATTTT.

This clonotype was counted a few times. This chain uses TRBV6-1 with TRBJ1-2, with D perhaps TRBD1 (6 bases). V shed 5 bases and J shed 7 bases, with 20 bases lying between them. Germline CDR1 MNHNS, CDR2 SASEGT. This CDR3 spans 15 amino acids. Here the CDR3 reads CASSQKGTGQSGYTF. The CDR3 bases are TGTGCCAGCAGTCAAAAAGGGACGGGACAATCTGGCTACACCTTC.

This chain uses TRBV9 with TRBJ2-7; TRBD2 aligns across 9 bases. This CDR3 has 16 amino acids. The germline CDR1 and CDR2 sequences are SGDLS and YYNGEE. With V trimmed by 0 bases and J by 3 bases, 7 bases remained unmatched. The DNA for the CDR3 is TGTGCCAGCAGCGTAGACCCTAGCGGGAAGGGCTACGAGCAGTACTTC. Protein sequence: CASSVDPSGKGYEQYF.

This sequence joins TRBV7-9 and TRBJ1-5, with 9 bases lining up with TRBD1. The CDR3 totals 16 residues. Germline CDR1 reads SEHNR; CDR2 reads FQNEAQ (reference sequence). With 4 bases clipped from V and 0 bases from J, the junction kept 4 bases outside the gene matches. CDR3 amino acids: CASSSGQGYSNQPQHF. CDR3 bases: TGTGCCAGCAGCTCGGGACAGGGTTATAGCAATCAGCCCCAGCATTTT.

This clonotype has only a few counts. The gene calls are TRBV11-1 and TRBJ2-1, with D possibly matching TRBD1 (6 bases). The CDR3 spans 15 residues. Germline V gene data show CDR1 as SGHAT and CDR2 as FQDESV (reference sequence). The germline V and J ends were trimmed by 4 bases and 2 bases, with 12 bases remaining between them. The CDR3 sequence is CASSSGEGTYNEQFF. The CDR3 nucleotides read TGTGCCAGCAGCTCAGGGGAAGGAACCTACAATGAGCAGTTCTTC.

This clonotype was observed once. The chain combines TRBV12-3 or TRBV12-4 with TRBJ1-2; D gene unclear. V was shortened by 3 bases and J by 5 bases, with 4 bases between the two germline ends. The CDR3 is made up of 11 amino acids. CDR3: CASSLGYGYTF. In nucleotides, the CDR3 is TGTGCCAGCAGTTTGGGGTATGGCTACACCTTC.